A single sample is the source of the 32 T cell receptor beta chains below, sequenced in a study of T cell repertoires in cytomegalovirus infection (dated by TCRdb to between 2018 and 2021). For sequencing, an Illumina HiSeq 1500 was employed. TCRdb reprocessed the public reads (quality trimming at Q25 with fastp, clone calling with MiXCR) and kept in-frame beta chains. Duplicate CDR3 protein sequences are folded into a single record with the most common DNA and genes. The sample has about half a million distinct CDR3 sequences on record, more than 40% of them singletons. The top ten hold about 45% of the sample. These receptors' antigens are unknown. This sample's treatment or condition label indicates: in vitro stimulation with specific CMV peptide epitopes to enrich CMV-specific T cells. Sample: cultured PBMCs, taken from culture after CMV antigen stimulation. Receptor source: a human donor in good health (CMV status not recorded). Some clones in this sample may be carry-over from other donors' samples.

CDR3 amino acids: CASSRDLGYSPLHF. The CDR3 region has the DNA TGTGCCAGCAGCCGGGACTTAGGGTATTCACCCCTCCACTTT. The chain has TRBV7-6 and TRBJ1-6; D possibly corresponds to TRBD1 (5 bases). The CDR3 loop spans 14 amino acids. Germline V gene sequence: CDR1 SGHVS, CDR2 FNYEAQ. V dropped 5 bases and J dropped 8 bases, with 13 bases sitting between them.

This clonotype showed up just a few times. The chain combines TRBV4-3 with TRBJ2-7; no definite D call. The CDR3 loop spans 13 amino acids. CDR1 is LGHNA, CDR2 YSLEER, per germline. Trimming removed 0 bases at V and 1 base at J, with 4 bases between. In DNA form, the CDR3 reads TGCGCCAGCAGCCAAGAGACTTCCTACGAGCAGTACTTC. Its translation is CASSQETSYEQYF.

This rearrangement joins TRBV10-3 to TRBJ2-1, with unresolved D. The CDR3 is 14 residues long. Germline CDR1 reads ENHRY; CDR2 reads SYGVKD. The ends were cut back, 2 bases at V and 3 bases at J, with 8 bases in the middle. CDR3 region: CAISEAHGYNEQFF. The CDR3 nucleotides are TGTGCCATCAGTGAGGCGCATGGCTACAATGAGCAGTTCTTC.

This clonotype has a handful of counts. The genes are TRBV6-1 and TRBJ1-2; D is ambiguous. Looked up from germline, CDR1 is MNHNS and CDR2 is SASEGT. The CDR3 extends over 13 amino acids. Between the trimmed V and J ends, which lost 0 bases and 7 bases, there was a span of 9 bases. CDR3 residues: CASSEAWPSGYTF. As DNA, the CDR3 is TGTGCCAGCAGTGAAGCATGGCCCTCTGGCTACACCTTC.

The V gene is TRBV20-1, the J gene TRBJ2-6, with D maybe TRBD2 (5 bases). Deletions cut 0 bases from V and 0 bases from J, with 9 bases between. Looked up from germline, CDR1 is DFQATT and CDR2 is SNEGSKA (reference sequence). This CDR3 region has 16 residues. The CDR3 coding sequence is TGCAGTGCTAGAGATCGGGAAAACTCTGGGGCCAACGTCCTGACTTTC. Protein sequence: CSARDRENSGANVLTF.

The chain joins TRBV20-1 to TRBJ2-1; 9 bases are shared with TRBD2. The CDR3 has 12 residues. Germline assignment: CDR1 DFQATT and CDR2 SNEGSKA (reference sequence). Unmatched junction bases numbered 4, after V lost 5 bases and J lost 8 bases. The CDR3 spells CSAGAGGHEQFF. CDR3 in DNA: TGCAGTGCTGGAGCGGGAGGCCATGAGCAGTTCTTC.

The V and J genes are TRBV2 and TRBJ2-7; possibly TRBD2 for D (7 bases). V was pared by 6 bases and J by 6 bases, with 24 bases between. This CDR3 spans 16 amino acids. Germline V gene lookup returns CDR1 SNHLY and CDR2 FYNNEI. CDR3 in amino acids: CASRGGRSRLGAEQYF. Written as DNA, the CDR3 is TGTGCCAGCAGGGGGGGGCGATCACGACTTGGGGCCGAGCAGTACTTC.

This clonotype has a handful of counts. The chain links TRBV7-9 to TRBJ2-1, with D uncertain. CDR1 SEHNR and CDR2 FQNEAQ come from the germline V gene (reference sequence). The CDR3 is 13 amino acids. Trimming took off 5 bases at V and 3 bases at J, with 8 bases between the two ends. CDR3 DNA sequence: TGTGCCAGCAGCCTCGATAACTACAATGAGCAGTTCTTC. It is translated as CASSLDNYNEQFF. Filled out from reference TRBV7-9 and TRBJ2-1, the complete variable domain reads DTGVSQNPRHKITKRGQNVTFRCDPISEHNRLYWYRQTLGQGPEFLTYFQNEAQLEKSRLLSDRFSAERPKGSFSTLEIQRTEQGDSAMYLCASSLDNYNEQFFGPGTRLTVL.

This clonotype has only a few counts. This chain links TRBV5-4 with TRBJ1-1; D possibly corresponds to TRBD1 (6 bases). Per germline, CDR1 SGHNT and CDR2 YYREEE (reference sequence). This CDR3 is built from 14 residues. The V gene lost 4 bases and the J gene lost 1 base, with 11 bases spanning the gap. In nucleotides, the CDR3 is TGTGCCAGCAGCCATCCCAGGGGGAACACTGAAGCTTTCTTT. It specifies CASSHPRGNTEAFF.

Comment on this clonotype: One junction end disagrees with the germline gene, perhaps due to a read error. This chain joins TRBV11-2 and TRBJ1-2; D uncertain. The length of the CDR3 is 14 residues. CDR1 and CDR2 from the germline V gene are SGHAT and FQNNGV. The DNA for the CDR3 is TGTGCCAGCAGCTCAGGTGAGGCGGCGTTGAGCTACCCCTTC. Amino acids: CASSSGEAALSYPF.

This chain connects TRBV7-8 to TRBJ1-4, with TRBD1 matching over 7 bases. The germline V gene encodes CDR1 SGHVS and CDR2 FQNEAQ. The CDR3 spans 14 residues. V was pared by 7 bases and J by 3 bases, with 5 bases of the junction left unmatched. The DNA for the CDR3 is TGTGCCAGCAAAATGGACAGGTCTAATGAAAAACTGTTTTTT. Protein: CASKMDRSNEKLFF.

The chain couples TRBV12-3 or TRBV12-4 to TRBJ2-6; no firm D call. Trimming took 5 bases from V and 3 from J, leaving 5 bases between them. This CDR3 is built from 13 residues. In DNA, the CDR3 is TGTGCCAGCAGTCCGCTTGGGGCCAACGTCCTGACTTTC. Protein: CASSPLGANVLTF.

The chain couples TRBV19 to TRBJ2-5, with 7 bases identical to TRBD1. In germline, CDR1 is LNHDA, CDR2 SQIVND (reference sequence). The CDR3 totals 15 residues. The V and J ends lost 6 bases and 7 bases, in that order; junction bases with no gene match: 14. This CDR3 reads CASRKGDAAGGTQYF. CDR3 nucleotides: TGTGCCAGTAGAAAAGGGGACGCGGCAGGGGGGACCCAGTACTTC.

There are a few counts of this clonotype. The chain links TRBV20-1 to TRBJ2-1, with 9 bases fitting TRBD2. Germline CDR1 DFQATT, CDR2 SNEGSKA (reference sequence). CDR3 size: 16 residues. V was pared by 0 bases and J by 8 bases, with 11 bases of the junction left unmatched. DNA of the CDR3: TGCAGTGCTAGAGAAAATAGCGGGGGCCCAGAGGATGAGCAGTTCTTC. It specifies CSARENSGGPEDEQFF.

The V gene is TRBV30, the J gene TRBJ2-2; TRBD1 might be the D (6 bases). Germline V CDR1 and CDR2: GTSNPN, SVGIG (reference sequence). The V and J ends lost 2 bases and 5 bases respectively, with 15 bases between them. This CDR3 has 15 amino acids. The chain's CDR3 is CAWSRQGRVTGELFF. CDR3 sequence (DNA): TGTGCCTGGAGTCGGCAGGGGCGAGTTACCGGGGAGCTGTTTTTT.

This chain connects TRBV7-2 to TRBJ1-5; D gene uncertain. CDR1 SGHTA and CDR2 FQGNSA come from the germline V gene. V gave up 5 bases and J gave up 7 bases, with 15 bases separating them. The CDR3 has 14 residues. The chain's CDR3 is CASSPRARAQPQHF. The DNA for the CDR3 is TGTGCCAGCAGCCCCCGGGCAAGGGCCCAGCCCCAGCATTTT.

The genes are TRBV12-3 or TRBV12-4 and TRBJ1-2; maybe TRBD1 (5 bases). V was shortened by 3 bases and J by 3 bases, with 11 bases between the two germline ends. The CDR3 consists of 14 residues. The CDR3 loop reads CASSLAGFDYGYTF. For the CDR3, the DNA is TGTGCCAGCAGTTTGGCAGGGTTTGACTATGGCTACACCTTC.

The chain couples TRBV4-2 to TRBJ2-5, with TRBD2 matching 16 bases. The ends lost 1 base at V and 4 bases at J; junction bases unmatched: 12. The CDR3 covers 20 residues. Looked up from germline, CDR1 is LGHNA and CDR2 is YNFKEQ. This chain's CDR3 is CASSQAGSRGLAGGPETQYF. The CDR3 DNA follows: TGTGCCAGCAGCCAAGCTGGGTCCCGGGGACTAGCGGGGGGGCCAGAGACCCAGTACTTC.

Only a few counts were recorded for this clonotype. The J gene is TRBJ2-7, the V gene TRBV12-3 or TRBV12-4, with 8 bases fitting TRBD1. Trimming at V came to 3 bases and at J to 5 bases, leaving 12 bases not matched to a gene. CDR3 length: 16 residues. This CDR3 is CASSFGVGQGAHEQYF. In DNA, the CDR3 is TGTGCCAGCAGTTTTGGGGTGGGGCAGGGGGCCCACGAGCAGTACTTC.

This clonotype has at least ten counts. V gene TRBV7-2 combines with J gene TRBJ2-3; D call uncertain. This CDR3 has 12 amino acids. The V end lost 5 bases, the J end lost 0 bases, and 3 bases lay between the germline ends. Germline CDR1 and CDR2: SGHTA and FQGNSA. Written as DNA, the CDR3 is TGTGCCAGCAGCATGAGCACAGATACGCAGTATTTT. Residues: CASSMSTDTQYF.

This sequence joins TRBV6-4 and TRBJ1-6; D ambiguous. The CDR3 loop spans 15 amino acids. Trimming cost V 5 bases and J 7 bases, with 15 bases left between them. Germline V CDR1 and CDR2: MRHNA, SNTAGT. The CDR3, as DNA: TGTGCCAGCAGTCTTACCGCGGGTTACAATTCACCCCTCCACTTT. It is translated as CASSLTAGYNSPLHF.

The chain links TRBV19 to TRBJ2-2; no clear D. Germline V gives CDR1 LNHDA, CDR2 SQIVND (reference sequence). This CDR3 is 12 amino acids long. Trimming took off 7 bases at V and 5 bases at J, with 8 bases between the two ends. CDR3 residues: CASTKRTGELFF. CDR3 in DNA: TGTGCCAGTACAAAGAGAACCGGGGAGCTGTTTTTT.

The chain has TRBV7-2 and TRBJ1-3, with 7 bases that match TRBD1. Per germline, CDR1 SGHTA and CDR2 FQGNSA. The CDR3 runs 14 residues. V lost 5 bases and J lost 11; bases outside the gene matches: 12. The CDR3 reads CASSAGQPWVSIYF. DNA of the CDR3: TGTGCCAGCAGCGCGGGACAGCCATGGGTTTCCATATATTTT.

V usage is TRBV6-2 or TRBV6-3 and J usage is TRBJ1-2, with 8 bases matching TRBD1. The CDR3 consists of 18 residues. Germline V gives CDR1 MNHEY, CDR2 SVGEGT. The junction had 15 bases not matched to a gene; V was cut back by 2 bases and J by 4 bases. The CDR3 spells CASSYPQGAQIRIYGYTF. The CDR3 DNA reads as TGTGCCAGCAGTTACCCTCAGGGGGCGCAAATAAGGATCTATGGCTACACCTTC.

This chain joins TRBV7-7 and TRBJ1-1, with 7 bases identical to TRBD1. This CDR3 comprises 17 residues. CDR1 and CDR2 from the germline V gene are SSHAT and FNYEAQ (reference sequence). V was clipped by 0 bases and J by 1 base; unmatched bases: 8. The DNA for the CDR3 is TGTGCCAGCAGCTTAGCGGGGGGGGACAGCTCGAACACTGAAGCTTTCTTT. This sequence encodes CASSLAGGDSSNTEAFF.

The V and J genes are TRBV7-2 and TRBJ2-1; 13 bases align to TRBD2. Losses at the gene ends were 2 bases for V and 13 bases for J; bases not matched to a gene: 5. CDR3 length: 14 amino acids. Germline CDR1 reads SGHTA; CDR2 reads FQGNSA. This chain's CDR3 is CASSLSTSGRFQFF. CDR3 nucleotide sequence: TGTGCCAGCAGCTTATCGACTAGCGGGAGGTTCCAGTTCTTC. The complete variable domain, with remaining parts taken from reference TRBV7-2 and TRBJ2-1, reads GAGVSQSPSNKVTEKGKDVELRCDPISGHTALYWYRQSLGQGLEFLIYFQGNSAPDKSGLPSDRFSAERTGGSVSTLTIQRTQQEDSAVYLCASSLSTSGRFQFFGPGTRLTVL.

The CDR3 reads CASWGGKDGEQYF. CDR3 sequence (DNA): TGTGCCAGCTGGGGGGGAAAGGACGGCGAGCAGTACTTC. The J gene is TRBJ2-7, the V gene TRBV7-6, with TRBD2 matching 7 bases. Germline values: CDR1 SGHVS, CDR2 FNYEAQ. The junction had 10 bases not matched to a gene; V was cut back by 8 bases and J by 6 bases. The length of the CDR3 is 13 residues.

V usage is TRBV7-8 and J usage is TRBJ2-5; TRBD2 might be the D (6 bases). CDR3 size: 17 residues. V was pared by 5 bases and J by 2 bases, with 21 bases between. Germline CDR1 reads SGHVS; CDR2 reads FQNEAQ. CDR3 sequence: CASSPWPAGPPQETQYF. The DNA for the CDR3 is TGTGCCAGCAGCCCATGGCCTGCGGGGCCCCCACAAGAGACCCAGTACTTC.

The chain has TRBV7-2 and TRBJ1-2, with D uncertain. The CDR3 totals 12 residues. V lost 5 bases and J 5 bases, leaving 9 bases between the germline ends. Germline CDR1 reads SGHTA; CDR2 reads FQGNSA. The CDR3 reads CASSEVTYGYTF. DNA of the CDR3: TGTGCCAGCAGCGAGGTGACATATGGCTACACCTTC.

CDR3 DNA sequence: TGTGCCAGCAGCTTAAAGACCTACCGAGGGAGGGGTCACGGGAGGTCTGAAGCTTTCTTT. Its translation: CASSLKTYRGRGHGRSEAFF. The chain links TRBV7-4 to TRBJ1-1, with D tentatively TRBD1 (5 bases). CDR3 size: 20 residues. With 2 bases removed from V and 6 bases from J, the gap between germline ends came to 31 bases. CDR1 is SGHVT, CDR2 SQSDAQ, per germline.

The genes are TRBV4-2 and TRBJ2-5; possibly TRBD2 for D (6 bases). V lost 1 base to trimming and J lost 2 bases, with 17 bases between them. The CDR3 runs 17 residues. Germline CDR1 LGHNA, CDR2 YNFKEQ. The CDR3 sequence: CASSQALSGHTQETQYF. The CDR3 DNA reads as TGTGCCAGCAGCCAAGCTTTGAGCGGGCATACACAAGAGACCCAGTACTTC.

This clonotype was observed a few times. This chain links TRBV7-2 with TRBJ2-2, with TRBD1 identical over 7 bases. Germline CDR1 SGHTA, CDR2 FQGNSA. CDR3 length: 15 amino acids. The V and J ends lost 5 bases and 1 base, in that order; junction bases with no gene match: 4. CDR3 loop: CASSQDRRNTGELFF. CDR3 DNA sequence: TGTGCCAGCAGCCAGGACAGGAGGAACACCGGGGAGCTGTTTTTT. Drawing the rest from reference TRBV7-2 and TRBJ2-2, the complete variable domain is GAGVSQSPSNKVTEKGKDVELRCDPISGHTALYWYRQSLGQGLEFLIYFQGNSAPDKSGLPSDRFSAERTGGSVSTLTIQRTQQEDSAVYLCASSQDRRNTGELFFGEGSRLTVL.